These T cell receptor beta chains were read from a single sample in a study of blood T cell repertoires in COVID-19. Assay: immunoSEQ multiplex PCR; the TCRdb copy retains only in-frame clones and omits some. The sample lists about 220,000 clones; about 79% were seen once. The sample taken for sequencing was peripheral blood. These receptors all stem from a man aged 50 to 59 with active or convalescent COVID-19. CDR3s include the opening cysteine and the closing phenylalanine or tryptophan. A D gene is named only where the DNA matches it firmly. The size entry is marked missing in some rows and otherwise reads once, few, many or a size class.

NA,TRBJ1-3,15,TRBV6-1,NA,TGTGCCAGCAGTGAAACAGGATTCTCTGGAAACACCATATATTTT,CASSETGFSGNTIYF
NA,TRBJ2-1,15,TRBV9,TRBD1,TGTGCCAGCAGCGTAGCGGACAGGGGCCGCAATGAGCAGTTCTTC,CASSVADRGRNEQFF
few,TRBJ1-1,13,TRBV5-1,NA,TGCGCCAGCAGCCTCCCCCGAGGGACTGAAGCTTTCTTT,CASSLPRGTEAFF
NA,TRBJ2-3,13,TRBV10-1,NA,TGCGCCAGCAGTGAGGGACTACCCGTCCCGCAGTATTTT,CASSEGLPVPQYF
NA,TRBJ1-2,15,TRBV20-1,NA,TGCAGTGTTAGTAGAGCTGGGGGGAGTAATGGTGGCTACACCTTC,CSVSRAGGSNGGYTF
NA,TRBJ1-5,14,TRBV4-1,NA,TGCGCCAGCAGCCAAGAGGCAAAACAGCAGCCCCAGCATTTT,CASSQEAKQQPQHF
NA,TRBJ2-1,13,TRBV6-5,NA,TGTGCCAGCAGTCCGATTGGGGGCGGTGAGCAGTTCTTC,CASSPIGGGEQFF
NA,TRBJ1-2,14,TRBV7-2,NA,TGTGCCAGCAGCCGCATGTTGGGGGCCTATGGCTACACCTTC,CASSRMLGAYGYTF
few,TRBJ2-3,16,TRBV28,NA,TGTGCCAGCAGTTTATACCCAGGGGAGACTCCAGATACGCAGTATTTT,CASSLYPGETPDTQYF
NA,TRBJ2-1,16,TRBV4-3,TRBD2,TGCGCCAGCAGCCAAGTCCTAGCGGGGATATTCAATGAGCAGTTCTTC,CASSQVLAGIFNEQFF
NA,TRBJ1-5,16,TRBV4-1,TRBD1,TGCGCCAGCAGCCCCTCCCAGACAGGGCTTGGTCAGCCCCAGCATTTT,CASSPSQTGLGQPQHF
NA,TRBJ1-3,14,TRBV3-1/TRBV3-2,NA,TGTGCCAGCAGCCCCAGGGCCTCTGGAAACACCATATATTTT,CASSPRASGNTIYF
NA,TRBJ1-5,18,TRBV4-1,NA,TGCGCCAGCAGCCAAGCCCCCCCCGGGCAGGGCCGCAATCAGCCCCAGCATTTT,CASSQAPPGQGRNQPQHF
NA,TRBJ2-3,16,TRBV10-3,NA,TGTGCCATCAGTGAGTCGGGGCGCCGGCCCACAGATACGCAGTATTTT,CAISESGRRPTDTQYF
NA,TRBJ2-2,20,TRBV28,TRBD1,TGTGCCAGCAGTCCTAACAATCTACTACCGACAGGGGGGAACACCGGGGAGCTGTTTTTT,CASSPNNLLPTGGNTGELFF
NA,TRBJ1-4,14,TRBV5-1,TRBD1,TGCGCCAGCAGCCTCAGGGGGCGCGGGGAAAAACTGTTTTTT,CASSLRGRGEKLFF
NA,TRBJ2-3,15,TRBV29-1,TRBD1,TGCAGCGTAGGCCGGGACAGAGCTAGCACAGATACGCAGTATTTT,CSVGRDRASTDTQYF
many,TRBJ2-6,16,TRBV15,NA,TGTGCCACCAGCAGAGATCAGGGTGGAGGGGCCAACGTCCTGACTTTC,CATSRDQGGGANVLTF
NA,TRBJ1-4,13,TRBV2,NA,TGTGCCAGCAGGCCTCCGGGACAACCAAAACTGTTTTTT,CASRPPGQPKLFF
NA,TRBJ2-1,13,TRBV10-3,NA,TGTGCCATCAGTGAGCCTAAACTAGATGAGCAGTTCTTC,CAISEPKLDEQFF
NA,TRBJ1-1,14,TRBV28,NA,TGTGCCAGCAGTCCCCCCGGGGGGCCGGATGAAGCTTTCTTT,CASSPPGGPDEAFF
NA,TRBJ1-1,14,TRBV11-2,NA,TGTGCCAGCAGCCCGATGACAGGGAACACTGAAGCTTTCTTT,CASSPMTGNTEAFF
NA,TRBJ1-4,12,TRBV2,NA,TGTGCCAGCTCCTTGGCGGAGGAAAAACTGTTTTTT,CASSLAEEKLFF
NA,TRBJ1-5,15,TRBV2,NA,TGTGCCAGCAGTGAAGCCCCACAGGGTTTTCAGCCCCAGCATTTT,CASSEAPQGFQPQHF
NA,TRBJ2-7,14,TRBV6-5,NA,TGTGCCAGCGGTCAACTGGGCACCATCCACGAGCAGTACTTC,CASGQLGTIHEQYF
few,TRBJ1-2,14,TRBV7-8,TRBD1,TGTGCCAGCAGCTTAGGGACAGGGGACTATGGCTACACCTTC,CASSLGTGDYGYTF